This is a list of T cell receptor beta chains from one sample in a study of blood T cell repertoires in COVID-19. Produced via immunoSEQ multiplex PCR; TCRdb's table is partial and in-frame only. The data show roughly 190,000 clones, about four fifths seen once. The sequenced material came from PBMCs or T cells enriched from blood (not recorded which). These receptors all come from a young woman who had been exposed to COVID-19. The CDR3 runs from the conserved cysteine through the conserved F or W. The D gene is left open where the match is weak. Clone size is not always given. Where it is, it says once, few, many or a class for expanded clones.

size,D,J,V,CDR3,DNA
NA,TRBD1,TRBJ2-7,TRBV4-1,CASSHRTGNPYEQYF,TGCGCCAGCAGCCACCGGACAGGGAATCCCTACGAGCAGTACTTC
NA,TRBD1,TRBJ2-2,TRBV5-1,CASSSYRGDGELFF,TGCGCCAGCAGCTCTTACAGGGGCGACGGGGAGCTGTTTTTT
NA,TRBD1,TRBJ1-4,TRBV10-2,CASSGGTGEKLFF,TGCGCCAGCAGTGGGGGGACAGGTGAAAAACTGTTTTTT
once,NA,TRBJ2-1,TRBV18,CASSPPSASGYREQFF,TGTGCCAGCTCACCACCGTCGGCTAGTGGGTATCGGGAGCAGTTCTTC
NA,NA,TRBJ1-2,TRBV2,CASSEVFRVGYTF,TGTGCCAGCAGTGAAGTGTTCAGGGTTGGCTACACCTTC
NA,NA,TRBJ1-4,TRBV7-9,CASSPGLIGEKLFF,TGTGCCAGCAGCCCCGGACTCATTGGTGAAAAACTGTTTTTT
NA,NA,TRBJ2-5,TRBV27,CASSSLLRPKMETQYF,TGTGCCAGCAGTTCACTACTAAGACCAAAAATGGAGACCCAGTACTTC
few,NA,TRBJ1-6,TRBV11-2,CASSLDQGRDSPLHF,TGTGCCAGCAGCTTAGATCAGGGGAGGGATTCACCCCTCCACTTT
few,TRBD1,TRBJ2-1,TRBV5-6,CASSFGTGFLTEQFF,TGTGCCAGCAGCTTTGGGACAGGGTTTTTGACTGAGCAGTTCTTC
NA,TRBD1,TRBJ1-2,TRBV9,CASSRDRAFYGYTF,TGTGCCAGCAGCCGGGACAGGGCCTTCTATGGCTACACCTTC
NA,NA,TRBJ2-5,TRBV2,CASSEEDLRYF,TGTGCCAGCAGTGAAGAGGACTTGAGGTACTTC
NA,TRBD2,TRBJ2-1,TRBV5-1,CASSLGPSGGTNEQFF,TGCGCCAGCAGCTTGGGTCCTAGCGGGGGGACGAATGAGCAGTTCTTC
once,TRBD2,TRBJ2-3,TRBV5-8,CASSPDLAGGHDTQYF,TGTGCCAGCAGCCCGGATCTAGCGGGGGGGCACGATACGCAGTATTTT
NA,NA,TRBJ1-2,TRBV2,CASRGTPYGYTF,TGTGCCAGCAGAGGGACACCCTATGGCTACACCTTC
NA,TRBD2,TRBJ2-1,TRBV9,CASSVTAGTRSDEQFF,TGTGCCAGCAGCGTTACAGCCGGGACTAGGTCGGATGAGCAGTTCTTC
NA,NA,TRBJ2-1,TRBV4-3,CASSQEQGGGLNEQFF,TGCGCCAGCAGCCAAGAGCAAGGGGGGGGTCTCAATGAGCAGTTCTTC
NA,NA,TRBJ1-2,TRBV19,CASSIDLGGAAGYTF,TGTGCCAGTAGTATCGACCTGGGGGGGGCGGCTGGCTACACCTTC
few,TRBD2,TRBJ2-7,TRBV10-3,CAISESGTSETSSYEQYF,TGTGCCATCAGTGAGTCGGGGACTAGCGAAACCTCATCCTACGAGCAGTACTTC
NA,TRBD2,TRBJ2-1,TRBV9,CASSVGGGAGEQFF,TGTGCCAGCAGCGTTGGCGGGGGGGCAGGTGAGCAGTTCTTC
once,NA,TRBJ2-1,TRBV7-2,CASSLGSTTYNEQFF,TGTGCCAGCAGCTTAGGGTCTACGACCTACAATGAGCAGTTCTTC
once,NA,TRBJ1-4,TRBV6-1,CASSFSRAEKLFF,TGTGCCAGCAGTTTTTCCAGGGCTGAAAAACTGTTTTTT
NA,TRBD1,TRBJ1-2,TRBV14,CASSQEQGAVGYTF,TGTGCCAGCAGCCAAGAACAGGGGGCGGTTGGCTACACCTTC
NA,NA,TRBJ1-1,TRBV19,CASSIGRESWTEAFF,TGTGCCAGTAGTATCGGCAGGGAATCGTGGACTGAAGCTTTCTTT
NA,TRBD2,TRBJ2-7,TRBV11-2,CASTVTGLAFYEQYF,TGTGCCAGCACCGTTACGGGACTAGCGTTCTACGAGCAGTACTTC
NA,NA,TRBJ1-2,TRBV29-1,CSVEDRSRSGYTF,TGCAGCGTTGAAGATCGTAGTCGTAGTGGCTACACCTTC
NA,TRBD1,TRBJ2-3,TRBV2,CASSGQGNPDTQYF,TGTGCCAGCAGTGGACAGGGGAACCCAGATACGCAGTATTTT
NA,NA,TRBJ1-2,TRBV29-1,CSVLSYGYTF,TGCAGCGTTCTATCATATGGCTACACCTTC
NA,TRBD1,TRBJ1-5,TRBV7-8,CASSLVWDRGRQPQHF,TGTGCCAGCAGCTTAGTTTGGGACAGGGGACGGCAGCCCCAGCATTTT
once,NA,TRBJ2-6,TRBV19,CASSRASSGANVLTF,TGTGCCAGTAGTAGGGCCTCCTCTGGGGCCAACGTCCTGACTTTC
NA,NA,TRBJ1-1,TRBV12-3/TRBV12-4,CASNRATEAFF,TGTGCCAGCAACAGGGCTACTGAAGCTTTCTTT
NA,TRBD1,TRBJ2-4,TRBV7-2,CASSQDRVIAKNIQYF,TGTGCCAGCAGCCAGGACAGGGTCATAGCCAAAAACATTCAGTACTTC
NA,NA,TRBJ1-6,TRBV9,CASSAELAGVYSDLHF,TGTGCCAGCAGCGCGGAGTTGGCGGGAGTGTACTCCGACCTCCACTTT
once,TRBD1,TRBJ2-3,TRBV10-3,CAIGQDIRNSYTQYF,TGTGCCATCGGACAGGACATCAGAAACTCCTATACGCAGTATTTT
NA,TRBD2,TRBJ2-2,TRBV7-8,CASSFSGGASGELFF,TGTGCCAGCAGCTTTAGCGGGGGGGCCTCCGGGGAGCTGTTTTTT
once,NA,TRBJ1-5,TRBV6-1,CASSDSTSGPQHF,TGTGCCAGCAGTGATTCTACCTCAGGGCCCCAGCATTTT
NA,TRBD2,TRBJ2-7,TRBV27,CASSKGLADSYEQYF,TGTGCCAGCAGCAAGGGACTAGCGGATTCCTACGAGCAGTACTTC
NA,TRBD1,TRBJ1-6,TRBV3-1/TRBV3-2,CASTLQGNNSPLHF,TGTGCCAGCACGCTACAGGGGAACAATTCACCCCTCCACTTT
NA,TRBD1,TRBJ1-1,TRBV7-8,CASSLRGLNTEAFF,TGTGCCAGCAGCTTGAGGGGGCTGAACACTGAAGCTTTCTTT
NA,NA,TRBJ1-1,TRBV5-1,CASSFRENTEAFF,TGCGCCAGCAGCTTCCGAGAGAACACTGAAGCTTTCTTT
NA,NA,TRBJ1-1,TRBV27,CASSKGGGSEAFF,TGTGCCAGCAGTAAGGGTGGAGGCTCTGAAGCTTTCTTT